These 26 T cell receptor beta chains share one sample of origin, sequenced in a study of CD8+ T cells in alopecia areata. Sequencing used cDNA as its template, made by extracting RNA and reverse transcribing it. Only in-frame clones appear in the TCRdb table, and some are missing; sequencing was by immunoSEQ multiplex PCR. Of 200,000 to 250,000 clones in the sample, approximately 72% were seen once. Treatment of the sample: oral pan-JAK inhibitor, 5-10 mg twice daily. Sequencing was performed on CD4+ T cells sorted from blood, taken at roughly week 45, from a patient treated with tofacitinib. The receptors derive from a human donor with alopecia areata.

The chain carries TRBV2 and TRBJ1-5; TRBD1 might be the D (6 bases). Germline assignment: CDR1 SNHLY and CDR2 FYNNEI. V gave up 8 bases and J gave up 5 bases, with 13 bases separating them. This CDR3 has 13 residues. The CDR3 reads CASARGPDQPQHF. CDR3 DNA: TGTGCCAGCGCCCGGGGGCCCGATCAGCCCCAGCATTTT.

This clone was seen only a few times. At the DNA level, this CDR3 is encoded by other sequences in the same sample as well. The chain carries TRBV29-1 and TRBJ1-5; 8 bases are shared with TRBD1. The V gene end was trimmed by 4 bases and the J gene end by 4 bases; junction bases not matched to a gene: 3. The germline V gene has CDR1 SQVTM and CDR2 ANQGSEA. The CDR3 is made up of 13 amino acids. Here the CDR3 reads CSVGTGLNQPQHF. The CDR3 DNA sequence: TGCAGCGTTGGGACAGGGTTAAATCAGCCCCAGCATTTT.

This chain uses TRBV5-1 with TRBJ2-3, with 12 bases fitting TRBD2. The CDR3 consists of 16 residues. Germline assignment: CDR1 SGHRS and CDR2 YFSETQ. J gave up 2 bases and V 4 bases, and 5 bases lay outside the gene matches. The DNA for the CDR3 is TGCGCCAGCAGCCCTGGACTAGCGGGGTTCACAGATACGCAGTATTTT. Its translation is CASSPGLAGFTDTQYF.

The chain has TRBV5-6 and TRBJ2-2; 8 bases align to TRBD1. Germline trimming cut 3 bases from V and 5 bases from J; bases unmatched to any gene: 9. This CDR3 region has 16 residues. Germline V lookup: CDR1 SGHDT, CDR2 YYEEEE. CDR3 residues: CASSWQQGGFTGELFF. The CDR3 DNA sequence: TGTGCCAGCAGCTGGCAACAGGGGGGATTTACCGGGGAGCTGTTTTTT.

The CDR3, as DNA: TGCGCCAGCAGCGCCATAGCGGGGACCTACAATGAGCAGTTCTTC. Encoded protein: CASSAIAGTYNEQFF. The J gene is TRBJ2-1, the V gene TRBV4-3, with 8 bases aligning to TRBD2. The CDR3 is 15 amino acids. Germline-derived CDR1 and CDR2 are LGHNA and YSLEER. Unmatched junction bases numbered 5, after V lost 5 bases and J lost 2 bases.

The chain recombines TRBV6-5 with TRBJ1-1, with 9 positions matching TRBD1. Trimming took 10 bases from V and 1 from J; bases not matched to a gene: 4. This CDR3 is 13 amino acids long. The germline V gene encodes CDR1 MNHEY and CDR2 SVGAGI. The CDR3 DNA reads TGTGCCACTTGGACAGGGGCGAACACTGAAGCTTTCTTT. It codes for CATWTGANTEAFF.

This clone rates as medium-sized. The chain links TRBV9 to TRBJ2-2, with D possibly called TRBD1 or TRBD2 (5 bases each). Germline V gene lookup returns CDR1 SGDLS and CDR2 YYNGEE. CDR3 length: 15 amino acids. Trimming took 2 bases from V and 3 from J, leaving 11 bases between them. This CDR3 is CASSVDGTDTGELFF. The CDR3, as DNA: TGTGCCAGCAGCGTCGACGGGACGGACACCGGGGAGCTGTTTTTT.

The chain carries TRBV4-3 and TRBJ1-6, with 9 bases identical to TRBD1. Per germline, CDR1 LGHNA and CDR2 YSLEER. This CDR3 contains 16 residues. The V segment lost 2 bases and the J segment 9 bases; nucleotides outside the gene matches: 8. The CDR3 bases are TGCGCCAGCAGCCAATCGGGACAGGGTGGTGGTTCACCCCTCCACTTT. Its protein is CASSQSGQGGGSPLHF.

The chain carries TRBV7-3 and TRBJ2-2; the match to TRBD2 covers 7 bases. The CDR3 sequence is 15 residues long. V was pared by 5 bases and J by 0 bases, with 3 bases of the junction left unmatched. Germline lookup yields CDR1 SGHTA and CDR2 FQGTGA. The CDR3 loop is CASSTGTTNTGELFF. CDR3 in DNA: TGTGCCAGCAGCACCGGGACTACGAACACCGGGGAGCTGTTTTTT. The complete variable domain, with remaining parts taken from reference TRBV7-3 and TRBJ2-2, reads GAGVSQTPSNKVTEKGKYVELRCDPISGHTALYWYRQSLGQGPEFLIYFQGTGAADDSGLPNDRFFAVRPEGSVSTLKIQRTERGDSAVYLCASSTGTTNTGELFFGEGSRLTVL.

The chain recombines TRBV6-5 with TRBJ2-5, with TRBD1 matching over 9 bases. The germline V gene has CDR1 MNHEY and CDR2 SVGAGI. The ends lost 6 bases at V and 3 bases at J; junction bases unmatched: 8. The CDR3 contains 15 residues. The CDR3 loop reads CASRRTGAGEETQYF. The CDR3 region has the DNA TGTGCCAGCAGGAGGACAGGGGCTGGGGAAGAGACCCAGTACTTC.

The chain carries TRBV27 and TRBJ2-1, with unresolved D. Germline V gene lookup returns CDR1 MNHEY and CDR2 SMNVEV (reference sequence). CDR3 length equals 15 residues. Trimming cost V 4 bases and J 10 bases, with 20 bases left between them. The CDR3 is CASSSPLARLREQFF. DNA for the CDR3: TGTGCCAGCAGTTCCCCTTTGGCGAGGTTGAGGGAGCAGTTCTTC.

V gene TRBV11-2 combines with J gene TRBJ2-2, with 14 bases fitting TRBD2. V dropped 4 bases and J dropped 5; count of bases not matched to a gene: 12. The length of the CDR3 is 19 residues. The germline V gene has CDR1 SGHAT and CDR2 FQNNGV. The CDR3 bases are TGTGCCAGCAGCTCCGGGACTAGCGGGGGCCTTCTCCGGACCGGGGAGCTGTTTTTT. It translates to CASSSGTSGGLLRTGELFF.

The rearrangement links TRBV5-1 to TRBJ2-3; D is unresolved. The CDR3 runs 14 residues. Germline V gives CDR1 SGHRS, CDR2 YFSETQ. With 1 base removed from V and 5 bases from J, the gap between germline ends came to 11 bases. CDR3 sequence reads: CASSLTGLEDTQYF. The CDR3 DNA reads TGCGCCAGCAGCTTGACCGGGCTGGAAGATACGCAGTATTTT.

This chain links TRBV30 with TRBJ2-3, with D possibly matching TRBD2 (7 bases). Germline V CDR1 and CDR2: GTSNPN, SVGIG (reference sequence). The CDR3 sequence is 14 residues long. The ends were cut back, 8 bases at V and 4 bases at J, with 19 bases in the middle. As DNA, the CDR3 is TGTGCCGGTTCTTCGGGGGGCGCCCCAGATACGCAGTATTTT. It translates to CAGSSGGAPDTQYF.

J is TRBJ2-2 and V is TRBV11-1; the D call may be TRBD1 or TRBD2 (5 bases each). The germline V gene has CDR1 SGHAT and CDR2 FQDESV (reference sequence). This CDR3 is built from 15 residues. V lost 0 bases and J 3 bases, leaving 8 bases between the germline ends. The CDR3 nucleotides read TGTGCCAGCAGCTTAGCGGGGGTGGACACCGGGGAGCTGTTTTTT. Protein sequence: CASSLAGVDTGELFF.

The CDR3 nucleotides are TGTGCCAGCAGCGCCTTTGCGAATGAGCAGTTCTTC. Its translation is CASSAFANEQFF. The chain uses TRBV7-2 and TRBJ2-1, with D unresolved. The V end lost 5 bases, the J end lost 7 bases, and 9 bases lay between the germline ends. The CDR3 totals 12 residues. Germline CDR1 and CDR2: SGHTA and FQGNSA.

The V and J genes are TRBV10-3 and TRBJ1-1; a possible D gene is TRBD1 (5 bases). Trimming pared 4 bases from V and 8 bases from J, leaving 14 bases between. CDR1 and CDR2 from the germline V gene are ENHRY and SYGVKD. This CDR3 is 13 amino acids long. This CDR3 is CAISGDLHLEAFF. DNA for the CDR3: TGTGCCATCAGTGGGGACCTACATCTCGAAGCTTTCTTT.

V gene TRBV7-2 combines with J gene TRBJ1-1; no reliable D call. Germline values: CDR1 SGHTA, CDR2 FQGNSA. V gave up 2 bases and J gave up 0 bases, with 4 bases separating them. The CDR3 totals 13 residues. CDR3 coding DNA: TGTGCCAGCAGCTTAACCATGAACACTGAAGCTTTCTTT. Translating it yields CASSLTMNTEAFF. The variable domain in full, with the rest retrieved from reference TRBV7-2 and TRBJ1-1, is GAGVSQSPSNKVTEKGKDVELRCDPISGHTALYWYRQSLGQGLEFLIYFQGNSAPDKSGLPSDRFSAERTGGSVSTLTIQRTQQEDSAVYLCASSLTMNTEAFFGQGTRLTVV.

This chain joins TRBV5-1 and TRBJ1-4; 7 bases are shared with TRBD1. The germline CDR1 and CDR2 sequences are SGHRS and YFSETQ. V shed 0 bases, J shed 8 bases, and the junction held 4 bases outside the gene matches. The CDR3 runs 14 residues. The CDR3 loop reads CASSLAQGNEKLFF. Here the CDR3 DNA reads TGCGCCAGCAGCTTGGCACAGGGGAACGAAAAACTGTTTTTT. Supplemented by reference TRBV5-1 and TRBJ1-4, the full variable domain reads KAGVTQTPRYLIKTRGQQVTLSCSPISGHRSVSWYQQTPGQGLQFLFEYFSETQRNKGNFPGRFSGRQFSNSRSEMNVSTLELGDSALYLCASSLAQGNEKLFFGSGTQLSVL.

The chain is built from TRBV4-2 and TRBJ2-5, with 10 nucleotides matching TRBD1. The CDR3 has 18 residues. The V gene's germline CDR1 is LGHNA and CDR2 YNFKEQ. V lost 1 base and J lost 9; bases outside the gene matches: 17. As DNA, the CDR3 is TGTGCCAGCAGCCAAGCTGAAGGAGGACAGGGGGGCTCCAGAGCCCAGTACTTC. Translation: CASSQAEGGQGGSRAQYF.

The DNA for the CDR3 is TGTGCCAGCAGAAGAGCGGGGAGCTCCTACAATGAGCAGTTCTTC. It codes for CASRRAGSSYNEQFF. This chain links TRBV6-6 with TRBJ2-1, with 7 bases matching TRBD2. The junction had 5 bases not matched to a gene; V was cut back by 6 bases and J by 0 bases. This CDR3 contains 15 residues. Germline V gives CDR1 MNHNY, CDR2 SVGAGI (reference sequence).

The rearrangement uses TRBV5-1 and TRBJ1-5; unclear D gene. V was clipped by 4 bases and J by 9 bases, with 17 bases between them. Germline values: CDR1 SGHRS, CDR2 YFSETQ. This CDR3 contains 14 residues. The CDR3 sequence: CASSQDPSSWPQHF. The CDR3 DNA reads as TGCGCCAGCAGCCAGGACCCATCAAGCTGGCCCCAGCATTTT.

This clone showed up just a few times. The chain couples TRBV6-5 to TRBJ1-4; no definite D call. This CDR3 contains 15 residues. Between the trimmed V and J ends, which lost 2 bases and 1 base, there was a span of 8 bases. Looked up from germline, CDR1 is MNHEY and CDR2 is SVGAGI. This CDR3 reads CASSYRGVTNEKLFF. CDR3 bases: TGTGCCAGCAGTTACCGGGGTGTAACTAATGAAAAACTGTTTTTT.

V gene TRBV5-1 combines with J gene TRBJ1-2; 8 nucleotides agree with TRBD1. V lost 2 bases, J lost 1 base, and 1 base stayed unmatched. The germline gives CDR1 SGHRS, CDR2 YFSETQ. The CDR3 totals 14 residues. CDR3: CASSFGQGNYGYTF. The CDR3 DNA follows: TGCGCCAGCAGCTTTGGACAGGGTAACTATGGCTACACCTTC.

This chain links TRBV5-1 with TRBJ1-1; D uncertain. V lost 3 bases and J 1 base, leaving 13 bases between the germline ends. Germline CDR1 is SGHRS and CDR2 is YFSETQ. The CDR3 length is 15 residues. CDR3 in amino acids: CASSSVDTSNTEAFF. The CDR3 DNA reads as TGCGCCAGCAGCTCTGTTGACACCTCGAACACTGAAGCTTTCTTT.

This clone occurred a few times. The chain combines TRBV10-3 with TRBJ2-7; 9 positions agree with TRBD1. CDR1 and CDR2 (germline): ENHRY, SYGVKD. The CDR3 is made up of 16 amino acids. Losses at the gene ends were 10 bases for V and 2 bases for J; bases not matched to a gene: 15. CDR3 amino acids: CATQRPGQGRAYEQYF. The CDR3 DNA follows: TGTGCCACCCAACGTCCGGGACAGGGACGAGCCTACGAGCAGTACTTC.